Each of the 27 T cell receptor beta chains below was sequenced from the same sample in a study of T cell responses to AZD1222 COVID-19 vaccine. Produced via immunoSEQ multiplex PCR; TCRdb's table is partial and in-frame only. The sample records about 140,000 clones, more than 85% being singletons. The sequencing used peripheral blood, collected on day 0 of MenACWY control vaccination. These receptor sequences come from an adult in good health.

In DNA form, the CDR3 reads TGTGCCAGTAGTATAGTTTTGGGCAGGGAAGCGGATATGAGCAATCAGCCCCAGCATTTT. Translation: CASSIVLGREADMSNQPQHF. The gene calls are TRBV19 and TRBJ1-5; D may be TRBD1 (5 bases). CDR3 size: 20 residues. Deletions cut 1 base from V and 1 base from J, with 23 bases between. Per germline, CDR1 LNHDA and CDR2 SQIVND (reference sequence).

In this sample, this clone turned up a few times. The rearrangement joins TRBV7-3 to TRBJ2-1; 7 bases align to TRBD2. Germline V gene lookup returns CDR1 SGHTA and CDR2 FQGTGA. The CDR3 sequence is 14 residues long. The junction had 1 base not matched to a gene; V was cut back by 0 bases and J by 5 bases. DNA for the CDR3: TGTGCCAGCAGCTTAACGGGGGGGAACAATGAGCAGTTCTTC. This sequence encodes CASSLTGGNNEQFF.

The gene calls are TRBV11-2 and TRBJ1-2, with a tentative D call TRBD1 (5 bases). The CDR3 extends over 14 amino acids. Germline V gives CDR1 SGHAT, CDR2 FQNNGV. The ends were cut back, 1 base at V and 7 bases at J, with 13 bases in the middle. CDR3 protein: CASSLGYRQGGYTF. DNA for the CDR3: TGTGCCAGCAGCTTAGGATACAGGCAAGGTGGCTACACCTTC.

V and J are TRBV28 and TRBJ2-5; D is uncertain. Germline loops: CDR1 MDHEN, CDR2 SYDVKM. Trimming removed 5 bases at V and 1 base at J, with 5 bases between. The CDR3 has 12 amino acids. The CDR3 DNA follows: TGTGCCAGCAGTCTTGGCCAAGAGACCCAGTACTTC. Protein: CASSLGQETQYF.

The chain couples TRBV5-1 to TRBJ2-1, with 9 bases identical to TRBD1. J gave up 7 bases and V 0 bases, and 11 bases lay outside the gene matches. From germline, CDR1 is SGHRS and CDR2 YFSETQ. The CDR3 spans 17 residues. The CDR3 DNA follows: TGCGCCAGCAGCTTGGAGGGAGGGACAGGGACACAAAATGAGCAGTTCTTC. It codes for CASSLEGGTGTQNEQFF. The full variable domain, completed using reference TRBV5-1 and TRBJ2-1, is KAGVTQTPRYLIKTRGQQVTLSCSPISGHRSVSWYQQTPGQGLQFLFEYFSETQRNKGNFPGRFSGRQFSNSRSEMNVSTLELGDSALYLCASSLEGGTGTQNEQFFGPGTRLTVL.

The chain has TRBV2 and TRBJ1-2; D not certain. Germline lookup yields CDR1 SNHLY and CDR2 FYNNEI. CDR3 length equals 11 residues. Trimming left V 6 bases short and J 6 bases short, with 8 bases between. The CDR3 protein is CASSPFDGYTF. CDR3 in DNA: TGTGCCAGCAGCCCTTTTGATGGCTACACCTTC.

A single count supports this clone. The chain carries TRBV4-1 and TRBJ2-1; TRBD2 aligns across 7 bases. Germline V CDR1 and CDR2: MGHRA, YSYEKL. This CDR3 has 14 residues. V gave up 1 base and J gave up 7 bases; unmatched junction bases: 4. CDR3 nucleotide sequence: TGCGCCAGCAGCCAAGTGGCGGGGGTTAATGAGCAGTTCTTC. It yields the protein CASSQVAGVNEQFF.

The chain has TRBV6-5 and TRBJ1-4, with TRBD1 as a possible D gene (5 bases). Trimming shortened V by 6 bases and J by 6 bases, and 14 bases separated the two germline ends. Germline V gives CDR1 MNHEY, CDR2 SVGAGI. The CDR3 contains 14 residues. CDR3: CASRRDSSYEKLFF. DNA of the CDR3: TGTGCCAGCAGAAGAGACAGCAGCTATGAAAAACTGTTTTTT.

For the CDR3, the DNA is TGTGCCAGCAGCTTAGGGGCCTCCTACGAGCAGTACTTC. As protein: CASSLGASYEQYF. The rearrangement uses TRBV7-9 and TRBJ2-7; D remains unclear. Between the trimmed V and J ends, which lost 1 base and 0 bases, there was a span of 4 bases. The CDR3 runs to 13 residues. The germline CDR1 and CDR2 sequences are SEHNR and FQNEAQ (reference sequence). The full variable domain, with the rest looked up from reference TRBV7-9 and TRBJ2-7, is DTGVSQNPRHKITKRGQNVTFRCDPISEHNRLYWYRQTLGQGPEFLTYFQNEAQLEKSRLLSDRFSAERPKGSFSTLEIQRTEQGDSAMYLCASSLGASYEQYFGPGTRLTVT.

The chain uses TRBV2 and TRBJ2-5; TRBD2 is a possible D gene (6 bases). The CDR3 contains 15 residues. CDR1 and CDR2 from the germline V gene are SNHLY and FYNNEI. V was cut by 5 bases and J by 5 bases, with 18 bases left in between. CDR3 amino acids: CASSLKALLAETQYF. CDR3 DNA sequence: TGTGCCAGCAGTCTAAAGGCCCTACTAGCTGAGACCCAGTACTTC.

The rearrangement joins TRBV9 to TRBJ1-2; D not certain. The CDR3 is 15 amino acids. CDR1 is SGDLS, CDR2 YYNGEE, per germline. With 4 bases removed from V and 4 bases from J, the gap between germline ends came to 17 bases. For the CDR3, the DNA is TGTGCCAGCAGCCCCGCCACCAGGCCCTTCTATGGCTACACCTTC. Translated, it gives CASSPATRPFYGYTF.

V is TRBV5-5 and J is TRBJ2-7; TRBD2 agrees at 11 bases. Trimming removed 1 base from V and 2 bases from J; junction bases left unmatched: 8. Germline assignment: CDR1 SGHKS and CDR2 YYEKEE (reference sequence). There are 17 residues in the CDR3. CDR3 residues: CASSLLGGTSGAYEQYF. CDR3 DNA sequence: TGTGCCAGCAGCTTGCTGGGAGGGACTAGCGGCGCCTACGAGCAGTACTTC.

Note on this clone: At one boundary the junction diverges from the germline segment, which might be a read error. The chain employs TRBV15 and TRBJ1-1; 9 bases agree with TRBD1. Germline V lookup: CDR1 LNHNV, CDR2 YYDKDF (reference sequence). The CDR3 sequence is 15 residues long. This CDR3 reads CAASREDRGPKESFF. CDR3 sequence (DNA): TGTGCCGCCAGCAGGGAGGACAGGGGCCCTAAGGAGTCTTTCTTT.

The V call is TRBV6-5, the J call TRBJ1-5, with D unclear. Looked up from germline, CDR1 is MNHEY and CDR2 is SVGAGI. This CDR3 has 12 amino acids. V was shortened by 6 bases and J by 1 base, with 4 bases between the two germline ends. The CDR3 coding sequence is TGTGCCAGCAGCATGAGCAATCAGCCCCAGCATTTT. It codes for CASSMSNQPQHF.

The CDR3 loop is CASSQRRDRGDEPQHF. The CDR3 DNA reads as TGTGCCAGCAGCCAACGTCGTGACAGGGGGGACGAGCCCCAGCATTTT. This chain joins TRBV3-1 (or the pseudogene TRBV3-2) and TRBJ1-5; 9 bases line up with TRBD1. From germline, CDR1 is LGHDT and CDR2 YNNKEL (reference sequence). The CDR3 length is 16 residues. After removal of 2 bases from V and 8 bases from J, the junction contained 10 bases not matched to a gene.

V and J are TRBV30 and TRBJ2-1, with D perhaps TRBD1 (5 bases). CDR1 is GTSNPN, CDR2 SVGIG, per germline (reference sequence). V lost 0 bases and J 2 bases, leaving 8 bases between the germline ends. This CDR3 has 14 amino acids. The CDR3 sequence is CAWSVLRAYNEQFF. In DNA form, the CDR3 reads TGTGCCTGGAGTGTACTCAGGGCCTACAATGAGCAGTTCTTC.

The chain joins TRBV14 to TRBJ1-1; TRBD1 agrees at 7 bases. CDR3 length equals 14 residues. Germline V lookup: CDR1 SGHDN, CDR2 FVKESK. With 3 bases clipped from V and 8 bases from J, the junction kept 9 bases outside the gene matches. CDR3 sequence (DNA): TGTGCCAGCAGCCAGTTACCGGACAGGATGGAAGCTTTCTTT. Its protein product is CASSQLPDRMEAFF.

This clone has only one observation. The chain couples TRBV9 to TRBJ2-3; tentative D call: TRBD1 (6 bases). Trimming pared 5 bases from V and 2 bases from J, leaving 9 bases between. The CDR3 sequence is 13 residues long. Germline assignment: CDR1 SGDLS and CDR2 YYNGEE. The CDR3: CASSYRDTDTQYF. The CDR3 nucleotides read TGTGCCAGCAGTTACAGGGACACAGATACGCAGTATTTT. Based on the CDR3 plus reference TRBV9 and TRBJ2-3, the full variable domain is DSGVTQTPKHLITATGQRVTLRCSPRSGDLSVYWYQQSLDQGLQFLIQYYNGEERAKGNILERFSAQQFPDLHSELNLSSLELGDSALYFCASSYRDTDTQYFGPGTRLTVL.

The chain employs TRBV7-9 and TRBJ2-5; 7 bases match TRBD2. Germline V CDR1 and CDR2: SEHNR, FQNEAQ (reference sequence). The CDR3 loop spans 14 amino acids. The ends lost 5 bases at V and 5 bases at J; junction bases unmatched: 8. The CDR3 DNA is TGTGCCAGCAGCACCTGGGGGGGATTGGAGACCCAGTACTTC. Translating it yields CASSTWGGLETQYF.

This clone was counted between two and nine times. Other DNA sequences within the sample encode an identical CDR3. The V gene is TRBV18, the J gene TRBJ2-7; D is ambiguous. V shed 0 bases and J shed 1 base, with 4 bases lying between them. The germline V gene has CDR1 KGHSH and CDR2 LQKENI. This CDR3 has 13 residues. The CDR3: CASSPPGSYEQYF. CDR3 nucleotide sequence: TGTGCCAGCTCACCACCGGGGTCCTACGAGCAGTACTTC.

This rearrangement joins TRBV4-3 to TRBJ1-5, with TRBD1 matching over 7 bases. The CDR3 covers 19 residues. CDR1 and CDR2 from the germline V gene are LGHNA and YSLEER. The trim removed 0 bases at V and 1 base at J, leaving 12 bases unmatched. The DNA of the CDR3 is TGCGCCAGCAGCCAAGAAGCCGTGGTAGGGGGACAGAGCAATCAGCCCCAGCATTTT. This codes for CASSQEAVVGGQSNQPQHF.

The V call is TRBV6-5, the J call TRBJ2-1; TRBD2 aligns across 9 bases. This CDR3 spans 15 amino acids. The V segment lost 0 bases and the J segment 8 bases; nucleotides outside the gene matches: 5. CDR1 MNHEY and CDR2 SVGAGI come from the germline V gene. Here the CDR3 DNA reads TGTGCCAGCAGTTACTCGGGACTAGCCGGAGATGAGCAGTTCTTC. This sequence encodes CASSYSGLAGDEQFF.

The chain employs TRBV7-9 and TRBJ2-7, with TRBD1 identical over 9 bases. Germline V gene sequence: CDR1 SEHNR, CDR2 FQNEAQ (reference sequence). This CDR3 has 15 residues. J was trimmed by 4 bases and V by 5 bases; bases with no gene match: 9. The CDR3 loop is CASSRTGTGKYEQYF. As DNA, the CDR3 is TGTGCCAGCAGCCGGACCGGGACAGGGAAATACGAGCAGTACTTC.

This clone was picked up a small number of times. Written as DNA, the CDR3 is TGTGCCAGCAGTTATAAGGTGGGAAGCGATCAGCCCCAGCATTTT. Translating it yields CASSYKVGSDQPQHF. The V gene is TRBV6-5, the J gene TRBJ1-5, with no clear D. Germline CDR1 is MNHEY and CDR2 is SVGAGI. The CDR3 length is 15 residues. The ends were cut back, 3 bases at V and 5 bases at J, with 14 bases in the middle.

V and J are TRBV29-1 and TRBJ2-7, with 7 bases that match TRBD1. The germline CDR1 and CDR2 sequences are SQVTM and ANQGSEA. The CDR3 covers 13 residues. V shed 4 bases, J shed 7 bases, and the junction held 10 bases outside the gene matches. In DNA, the CDR3 is TGCAGCGTTGTCGGTCCGGGACAGCTTGAGCAGTACTTC. Translation: CSVVGPGQLEQYF.

The V gene is TRBV4-2, the J gene TRBJ2-2; D may match TRBD1 or TRBD2 (5 bases each). Germline V CDR1 and CDR2: LGHNA, YNFKEQ. Trimming cost V 0 bases and J 3 bases, with 11 bases left between them. The CDR3 has 16 amino acids. The CDR3 DNA follows: TGTGCCAGCAGCCAAGATGGGACCCTGGACACCGGGGAGCTGTTTTTT. Protein: CASSQDGTLDTGELFF.

The chain joins TRBV7-9 to TRBJ2-1; the D is unclear. This CDR3 has 14 residues. V lost 3 bases, J lost 2 bases, and 8 bases lay in between. The V gene's germline CDR1 is SEHNR and CDR2 FQNEAQ (reference sequence). CDR3 in DNA: TGTGCCAGCAGCTTTACGGTGGCCTACAATGAGCAGTTCTTC. Its translation: CASSFTVAYNEQFF.